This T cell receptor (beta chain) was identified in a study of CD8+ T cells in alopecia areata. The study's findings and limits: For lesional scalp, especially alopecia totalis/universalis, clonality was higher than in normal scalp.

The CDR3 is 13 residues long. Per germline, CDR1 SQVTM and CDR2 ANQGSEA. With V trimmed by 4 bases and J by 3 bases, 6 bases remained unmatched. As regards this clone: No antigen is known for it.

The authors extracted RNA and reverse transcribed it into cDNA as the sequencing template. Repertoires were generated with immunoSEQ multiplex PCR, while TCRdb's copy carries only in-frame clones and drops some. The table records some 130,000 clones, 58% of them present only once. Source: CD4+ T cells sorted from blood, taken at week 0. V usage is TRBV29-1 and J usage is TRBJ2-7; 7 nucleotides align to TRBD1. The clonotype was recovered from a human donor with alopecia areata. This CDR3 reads CSVGTGSYYEQYF. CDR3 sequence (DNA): TGCAGCGTTGGGACAGGTTCTTACTACGAGCAGTACTTC.